This TCR beta chain was sequenced in a study of shared clonotypes between healthy human individuals. Terminally differentiated effector memory CD45RA+ cells were excluded by CCR7 positive selection of CD45RO-negative cells. Germline assignment: CDR1 MNHEY and CDR2 SVGAGI. This CDR3 comprises 14 residues. Trimming cost V 5 bases and J 0 bases; bases outside gene matches: 4. The method was immunoSEQ multiplex PCR; TCRdb's version includes in-frame clones alone and lacks a portion of them. The sample includes some 2.1 million clones, about 95% seen only once; the top ten take around 1.1%. This chain connects TRBV6-5 to TRBJ2-7; TRBD1 agrees at 7 bases. The clonotype comes from a man between 18 and 35 years old in good health. Sequencing was carried out using naive CD8+ T cells sorted from blood. CDR3 DNA: TGTGCCAGCAGTCCCGGGGACAGCTCCTACGAGCAGTACTTC. Protein sequence: CASSPGDSSYEQYF.